This TCR beta chain originates from a study of shared clonotypes between healthy human individuals. It was CD45RO-negative cells, positively selected for CCR7, that made up naive CD8 cells, with terminally differentiated effector memory CD45RA+ cells excluded. Only Caucasian adults living in Nashville, Tennessee served as donors. The run depth of the assay was deep. Original methodology: Junction-only sequences without quality scores were provided by ImmunoSEQ, so filtering was different. Using immunoSEQ multiplex PCR, the repertoire was profiled, and TCRdb retains in-frame clones only, with some absent. The D gene and trimming were derived from the DNA, and the V and J assignments and clone size from that table. The sample shows some 2.1 million clones, 85% to 95% of them seen only once. The CDR3 has 14 residues. Germline V CDR1 and CDR2: MNHEY, SMNVEV (reference sequence). Trimming cost V 5 bases and J 0 bases, with 8 bases left between them.

The sample comprised naive CD8+ T cells sorted from blood. This sequence originates from a man aged 18-30 years in good health. The rearrangement links TRBV27 to TRBJ2-1; a weak D match, TRBD2 (5 bases). CDR3 region: CASSRGPSYNEQFF. The DNA of the CDR3 is TGTGCCAGCAGTCGCGGGCCCTCCTACAATGAGCAGTTCTTC.